This TCR beta chain appears in the sequencing data of a study of graft-versus-host responses after intestinal transplantation. The overall study: Each patient got anti-thymocyte globulin induction, then tacrolimus and steroids for around three years.

General observations from the study: Analysis identified GvH clones in recipient marrow, with some appearing first in ileum or blood. Subjects displaying graft-donor T cell macrochimerism possessed elevated graft-versus-host to host-versus-graft clonal ratios inside allografts.

Worth noting for this clone: What it binds is unknown.

Here immunoSEQ multiplex PCR was the method, and the copy in TCRdb shows in-frame clones only, minus some. The sample shows about 31,000 clones, around 85% of them seen only once. This CDR3 has 14 residues. V gave up 5 bases and J gave up 8 bases, with 15 bases separating them. Germline-derived CDR1 and CDR2 are LNHNV and YYDKDF (reference sequence). This clonotype was obtained from a human donor who received an intestinal transplant. The source was unstimulated CD8+ T cells sorted from spleen or lymph node cells, collected before intestinal transplant. The chain recombines TRBV15 with TRBJ1-4; unclear D gene. The CDR3 sequence: CATSHRRVMEKLFF. The CDR3 nucleotides read TGTGCCACCAGCCACCGTCGAGTGATGGAAAAACTGTTTTTT.